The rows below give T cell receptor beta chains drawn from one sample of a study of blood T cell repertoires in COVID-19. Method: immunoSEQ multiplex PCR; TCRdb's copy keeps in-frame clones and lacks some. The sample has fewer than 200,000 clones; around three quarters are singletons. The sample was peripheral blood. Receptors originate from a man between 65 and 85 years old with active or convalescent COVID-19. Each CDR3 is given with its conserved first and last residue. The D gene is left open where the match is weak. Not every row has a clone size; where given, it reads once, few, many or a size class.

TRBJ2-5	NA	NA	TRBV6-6	TGTGCCAGCAGTTACGTCCCATACCAAGAGACCCAGTACTTC	CASSYVPYQETQYF
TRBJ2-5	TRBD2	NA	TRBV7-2	TGTGCCAGCACCCTATTCGCGGGAGTCCAAGAGACCCAGTACTTC	CASTLFAGVQETQYF
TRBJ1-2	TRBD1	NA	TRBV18	TGTGCCAGCTCCCACGACAGGGAATGGTCTGGCTACACCTTC	CASSHDREWSGYTF
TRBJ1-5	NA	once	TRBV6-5	TGTGCCAGCAGTCAGGGAAATCAGCCCCAGCATTTT	CASSQGNQPQHF
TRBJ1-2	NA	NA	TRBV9	TGTGCCAGCAGCGTAGGGCCCGGGACTAGTTATGGCTACACCTTC	CASSVGPGTSYGYTF
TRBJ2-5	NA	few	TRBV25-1	TGTGCCAGCAGTGCAGTGACTCTAGGCGAGACCCAGTACTTC	CASSAVTLGETQYF
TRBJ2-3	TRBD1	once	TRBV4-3	TGCGCCAGCAGCCACCAGGGGGCCCCCACAGATACGCAGTATTTT	CASSHQGAPTDTQYF
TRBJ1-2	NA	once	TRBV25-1	TGTGCCAGCAGCGCGACGACAGGAGATAAAAACTATGGCTACACCTTC	CASSATTGDKNYGYTF
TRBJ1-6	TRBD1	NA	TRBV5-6	TGTGCCAGCAGCTTAGGAACAGGGGGGACACCCCTCCACTTT	CASSLGTGGTPLHF
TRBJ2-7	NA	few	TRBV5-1	TGCGCCAGCAGCTTGGGAGGCCAGGGCCCCTACGAGCAGTACTTC	CASSLGGQGPYEQYF